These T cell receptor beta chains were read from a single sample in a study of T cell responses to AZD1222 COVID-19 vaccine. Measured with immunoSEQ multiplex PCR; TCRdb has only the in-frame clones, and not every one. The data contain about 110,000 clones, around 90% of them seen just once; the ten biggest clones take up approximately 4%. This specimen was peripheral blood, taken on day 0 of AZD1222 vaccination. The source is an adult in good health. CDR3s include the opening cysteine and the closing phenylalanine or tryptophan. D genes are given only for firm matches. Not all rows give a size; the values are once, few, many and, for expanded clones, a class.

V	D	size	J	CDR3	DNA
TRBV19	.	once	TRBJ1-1	CASSMQATLTERSFF	TGTGCCAGTAGTATGCAGGCAACCCTGACAGAGAGGAGTTTCTTT
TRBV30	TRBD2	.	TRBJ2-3	CAWRVLKAGGIDTQYF	TGTGCCTGGAGGGTCTTAAAGGCGGGAGGTATAGATACGCAGTATTTT
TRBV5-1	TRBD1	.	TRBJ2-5	CASSLGRTGQETQYF	TGCGCCAGCAGCTTGGGGAGGACAGGGCAAGAGACCCAGTACTTC
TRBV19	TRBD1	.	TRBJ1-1	CASSMGQMNTEAFF	TGTGCCAGTAGTATGGGACAGATGAACACTGAAGCTTTCTTT
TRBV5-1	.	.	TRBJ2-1	CASSLGPPANEQFF	TGCGCCAGCAGCTTGGGTCCCCCCGCCAATGAGCAGTTCTTC
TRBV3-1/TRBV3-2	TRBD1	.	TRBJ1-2	CASSQVIGQGGYGYTF	TGTGCCAGCAGCCAAGTTATAGGACAGGGAGGCTATGGCTACACCTTC
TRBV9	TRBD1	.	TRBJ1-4	CASSPIQGEGEKLFF	TGTGCCAGCAGCCCAATACAGGGGGAGGGAGAAAAACTGTTTTTT
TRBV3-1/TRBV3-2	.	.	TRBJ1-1	CASSHPVGSYTEAFF	TGTGCCAGCAGCCATCCGGTAGGGTCCTACACTGAAGCTTTCTTT
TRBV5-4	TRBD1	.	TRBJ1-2	CASSPLGQLYGYTF	TGTGCCAGCAGCCCCCTGGGACAGCTCTATGGCTACACCTTC
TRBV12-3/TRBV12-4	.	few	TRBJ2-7	CASSPTVYEQYF	TGTGCCAGCAGTCCCACAGTTTACGAGCAGTACTTC
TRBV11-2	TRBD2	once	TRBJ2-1	CASSLGGGVFDEQFF	TGTGCCAGCAGCTTAGGTGGGGGGGTTTTCGATGAGCAGTTCTTC
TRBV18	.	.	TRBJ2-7	CASSPTGPPLGEQYF	TGTGCCAGCTCACCAACGGGCCCCCCATTGGGGGAGCAGTACTTC
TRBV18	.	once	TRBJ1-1	CASSLDPNTEAFF	TGTGCCAGCTCACTGGACCCGAACACTGAAGCTTTCTTT
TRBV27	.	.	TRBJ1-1	CASSLSRPPNTEAFF	TGTGCCAGCAGTCTGTCGAGGCCTCCGAACACTGAAGCTTTCTTT
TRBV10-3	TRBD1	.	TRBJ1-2	CAIRPGQGNYGYTF	TGTGCCATCAGGCCGGGACAGGGGAACTATGGCTACACCTTC
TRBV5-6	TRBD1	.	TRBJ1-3	CASSPPGTGVNTIYF	TGTGCCAGCAGCCCGCCCGGGACAGGGGTCAACACCATATATTTT
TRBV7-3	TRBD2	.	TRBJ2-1	CASSSSLPGLAGNEQFF	TGTGCCAGCAGCTCCTCTCTGCCGGGACTAGCGGGAAATGAGCAGTTCTTC
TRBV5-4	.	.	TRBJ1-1	CASSLDGTGLEAFF	TGTGCCAGCAGCTTGGATGGAACAGGGTTAGAAGCTTTCTTT
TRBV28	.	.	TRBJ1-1	CASSFHIQEAFF	TGTGCCAGCAGTTTTCACATACAGGAGGCTTTCTTT
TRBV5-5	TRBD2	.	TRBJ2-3	CASSREGNTQYF	TGTGCCAGCAGTAGGGAGGGCAATACGCAGTATTTT
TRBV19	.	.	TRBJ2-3	CASSRGGHTDTQYF	TGTGCCAGTAGCAGGGGAGGGCACACAGATACGCAGTATTTT
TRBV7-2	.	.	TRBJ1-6	CASSHGAWGNSPLHF	TGTGCTAGCAGCCACGGGGCCTGGGGGAATTCACCCCTCCACTTT
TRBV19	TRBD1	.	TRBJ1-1	CASRRSTGGVRNTEAFF	TGTGCCAGTAGACGGTCCACAGGGGGCGTTAGGAACACTGAAGCTTTCTTT
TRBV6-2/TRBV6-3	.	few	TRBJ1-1	CASSPIEGWNTEAFF	TGTGCCAGCAGCCCTATCGAGGGTTGGAACACTGAAGCTTTCTTT
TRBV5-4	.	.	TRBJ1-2	CASSLVAGATSNYGYTF	TGTGCCAGCAGCTTGGTGGCAGGGGCCACCTCTAACTATGGCTACACCTTC
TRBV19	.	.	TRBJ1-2	CASSTRDFYGYTF	TGTGCCAGTAGTACCCGGGACTTTTATGGCTACACCTTC
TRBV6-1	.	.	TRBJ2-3	CASSEADWGVFADTQYF	TGTGCCAGCAGTGAAGCGGATTGGGGGGTTTTCGCAGATACGCAGTATTTT
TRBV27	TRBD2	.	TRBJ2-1	CASSFPARGRIEQFF	TGTGCCAGCAGTTTCCCAGCCCGCGGGAGGATTGAGCAGTTCTTC
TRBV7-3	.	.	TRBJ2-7	CASSLGGIGYEQYF	TGTGCCAGCAGCTTAGGCGGGATCGGTTACGAGCAGTACTTC
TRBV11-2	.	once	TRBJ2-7	CASTSGIHEQYF	TGTGCCAGCACCAGTGGGATCCACGAGCAGTACTTC
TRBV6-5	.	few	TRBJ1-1	CASSPRWGHEAFF	TGTGCCAGCAGCCCCCGTTGGGGCCATGAAGCTTTCTTT
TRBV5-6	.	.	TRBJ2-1	CASSPSRRAGYNEQFF	TGTGCCAGCTCCCCTAGTCGGAGGGCCGGCTACAATGAGCAGTTCTTC
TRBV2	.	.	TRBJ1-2	CASSETGRGYGYTF	TGTGCCAGCAGTGAAACGGGGCGGGGGTATGGCTACACCTTC
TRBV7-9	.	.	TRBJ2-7	CASSLAGAETYEQYF	TGTGCCAGCAGCTTAGCAGGGGCCGAAACCTACGAGCAGTACTTC
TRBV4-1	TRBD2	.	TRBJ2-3	CASSHTSGSPTDTQYF	TGCGCCAGCAGCCATACTAGCGGGAGTCCCACAGATACGCAGTATTTT
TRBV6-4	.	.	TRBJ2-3	CASSAEGGAITDTQYF	TGTGCCAGCAGTGCAGAGGGGGGCGCAATCACAGATACGCAGTATTTT
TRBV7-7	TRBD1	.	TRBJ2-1	CASSLEQGANFHEQFF	TGTGCCAGCAGCTTAGAGCAGGGGGCGAATTTCCATGAGCAGTTCTTC
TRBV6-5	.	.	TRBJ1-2	CASSYFRTTGYTF	TGTGCCAGCAGTTACTTCCGAACCACAGGCTACACCTTC
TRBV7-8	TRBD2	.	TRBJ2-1	CASSSDGTRVHEQFF	TGTGCCAGCAGCTCGGACGGGACTAGAGTTCATGAGCAGTTCTTC
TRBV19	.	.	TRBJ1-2	CAINPGDGYTF	TGTGCCATCAACCCGGGGGACGGCTACACCTTC
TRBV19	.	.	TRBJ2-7	CASSSPPAGYEQYF	TGTGCCAGTAGTTCCCCCCCCGCTGGGTACGAGCAGTACTTC
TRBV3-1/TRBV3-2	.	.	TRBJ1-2	CASSHGLSTSGYGYTF	TGTGCCAGCAGCCACGGGCTCTCTACATCGGGCTATGGCTACACCTTC
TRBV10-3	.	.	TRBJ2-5	CAISDTTVQETQYF	TGTGCCATCAGTGACACGACAGTCCAAGAGACCCAGTACTTC
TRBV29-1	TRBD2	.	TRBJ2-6	CSVTGTSESSGANVLTF	TGCAGCGTCACCGGGACTAGCGAGAGCTCTGGGGCCAACGTCCTGACTTTC
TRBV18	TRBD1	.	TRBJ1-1	CASSPQGQGNTEAFF	TGTGCCAGCTCACCACAGGGACAGGGGAACACTGAAGCTTTCTTT
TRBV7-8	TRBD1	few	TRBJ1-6	CASSLGQGDPLHF	TGTGCCAGCAGCTTGGGACAGGGGGATCCCCTCCACTTT
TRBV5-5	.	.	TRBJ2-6	CASNLQGSGANVLTF	TGTGCCAGCAACCTACAGGGTTCTGGGGCCAACGTCCTGACTTTC
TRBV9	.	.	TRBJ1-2	CASSPEGYGYGYTF	TGTGCCAGCAGCCCAGAGGGGTACGGCTATGGCTACACCTTC
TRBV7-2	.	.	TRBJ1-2	CASSLREGEGGYTF	TGTGCCAGCAGCTTAAGGGAAGGTGAAGGGGGCTACACCTTC